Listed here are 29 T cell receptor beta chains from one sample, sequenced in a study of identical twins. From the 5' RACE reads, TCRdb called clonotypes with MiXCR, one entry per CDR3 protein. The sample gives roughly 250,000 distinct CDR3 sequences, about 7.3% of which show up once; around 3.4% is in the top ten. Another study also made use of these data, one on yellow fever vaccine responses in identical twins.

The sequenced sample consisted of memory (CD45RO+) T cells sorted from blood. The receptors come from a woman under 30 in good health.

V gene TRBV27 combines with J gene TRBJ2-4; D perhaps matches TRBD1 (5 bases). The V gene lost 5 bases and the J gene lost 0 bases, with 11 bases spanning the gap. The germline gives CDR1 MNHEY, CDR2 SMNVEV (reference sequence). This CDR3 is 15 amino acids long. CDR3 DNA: TGTGCCAGCAGTCTCCCAGGGTTAGCCAAAAACATTCAGTACTTC. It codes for CASSLPGLAKNIQYF.

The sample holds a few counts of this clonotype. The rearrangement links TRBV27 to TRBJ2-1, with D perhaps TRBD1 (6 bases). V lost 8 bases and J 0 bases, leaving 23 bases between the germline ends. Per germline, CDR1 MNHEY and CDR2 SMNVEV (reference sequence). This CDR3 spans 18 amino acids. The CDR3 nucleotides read TGTGCCAGCGGCCCCATGGACAGAACCTTCCCCTCCTACAATGAGCAGTTCTTC. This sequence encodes CASGPMDRTFPSYNEQFF.

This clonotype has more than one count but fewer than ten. The CDR3 here is CASSRPNLRTEAFF. The DNA for the CDR3 is TGTGCCAGCAGTCGACCCAACTTGAGGACTGAAGCTTTCTTT. The gene calls are TRBV28 and TRBJ1-1; D is unclear. The ends were cut back, 5 bases at V and 5 bases at J, with 15 bases in the middle. CDR1 is MDHEN and CDR2 is SYDVKM in the germline V gene. The CDR3 totals 14 residues.

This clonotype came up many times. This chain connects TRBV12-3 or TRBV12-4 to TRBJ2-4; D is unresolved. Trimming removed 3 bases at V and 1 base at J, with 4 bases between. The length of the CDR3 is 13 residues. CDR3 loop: CASSLGAKNIQYF. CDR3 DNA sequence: TGTGCCAGCAGTTTGGGGGCCAAAAACATTCAGTACTTC.

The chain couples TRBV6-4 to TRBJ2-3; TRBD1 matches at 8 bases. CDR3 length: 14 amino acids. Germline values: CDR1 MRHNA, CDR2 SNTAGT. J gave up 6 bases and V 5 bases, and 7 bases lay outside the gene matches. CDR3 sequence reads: CASSLTGEADTQYF. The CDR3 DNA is TGTGCCAGCAGTTTGACAGGGGAGGCGGATACGCAGTATTTT.

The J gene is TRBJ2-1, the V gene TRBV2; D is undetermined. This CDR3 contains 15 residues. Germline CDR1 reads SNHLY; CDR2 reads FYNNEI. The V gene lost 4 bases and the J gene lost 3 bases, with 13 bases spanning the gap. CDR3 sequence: CASSAEVPNYNEQFF. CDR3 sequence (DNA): TGTGCCAGCAGTGCCGAGGTCCCGAACTACAATGAGCAGTTCTTC.

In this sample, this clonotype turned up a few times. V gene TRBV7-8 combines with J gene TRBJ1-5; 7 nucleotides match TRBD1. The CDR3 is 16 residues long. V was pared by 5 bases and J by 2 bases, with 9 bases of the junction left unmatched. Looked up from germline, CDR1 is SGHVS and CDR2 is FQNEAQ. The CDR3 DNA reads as TGTGCCAGCAGCGGGAGACAGGGTCAAGGCAATCAGCCCCAGCATTTT. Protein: CASSGRQGQGNQPQHF.

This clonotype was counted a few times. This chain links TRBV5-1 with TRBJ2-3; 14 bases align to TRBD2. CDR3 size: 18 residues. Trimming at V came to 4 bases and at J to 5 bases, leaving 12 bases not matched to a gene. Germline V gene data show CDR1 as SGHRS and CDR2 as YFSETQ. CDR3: CASSPGSTSGGALDTQYF. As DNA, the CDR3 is TGCGCCAGCAGCCCTGGTTCGACTAGCGGGGGGGCGTTAGATACGCAGTATTTT.

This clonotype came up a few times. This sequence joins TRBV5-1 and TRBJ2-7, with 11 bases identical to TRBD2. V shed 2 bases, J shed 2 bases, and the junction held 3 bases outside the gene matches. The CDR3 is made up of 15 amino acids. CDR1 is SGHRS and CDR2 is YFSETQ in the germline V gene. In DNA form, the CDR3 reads TGCGCCAGCAGCTTTTTAGCGGGGGGGGCCTACGAGCAGTACTTC. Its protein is CASSFLAGGAYEQYF. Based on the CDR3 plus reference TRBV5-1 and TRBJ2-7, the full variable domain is KAGVTQTPRYLIKTRGQQVTLSCSPISGHRSVSWYQQTPGQGLQFLFEYFSETQRNKGNFPGRFSGRQFSNSRSEMNVSTLELGDSALYLCASSFLAGGAYEQYFGPGTRLTVT.

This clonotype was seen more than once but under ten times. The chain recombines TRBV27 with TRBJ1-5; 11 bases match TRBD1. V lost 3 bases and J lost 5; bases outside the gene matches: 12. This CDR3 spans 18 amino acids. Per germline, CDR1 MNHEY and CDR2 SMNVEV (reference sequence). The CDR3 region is CASSFKWPGQGAYQPQHF. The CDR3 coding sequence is TGTGCCAGCAGTTTCAAGTGGCCTGGACAGGGGGCCTATCAGCCCCAGCATTTT.

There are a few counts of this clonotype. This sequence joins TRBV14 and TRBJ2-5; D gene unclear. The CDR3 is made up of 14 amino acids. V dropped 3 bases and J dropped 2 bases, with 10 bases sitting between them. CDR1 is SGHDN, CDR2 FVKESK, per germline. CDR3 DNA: TGTGCCAGCAGCCACCTGGGAAGTCAAGAGACCCAGTACTTC. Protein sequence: CASSHLGSQETQYF.

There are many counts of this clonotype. CDR3 in amino acids: CASSRQGADTQYF. As DNA, the CDR3 is TGTGCCAGCAGCAGACAGGGAGCAGATACGCAGTATTTT. The genes are TRBV12-3 or TRBV12-4 and TRBJ2-3; TRBD1 matches at 7 bases. Trimming took 6 bases from V and 4 from J; bases not matched to a gene: 4. The CDR3 has 13 amino acids.

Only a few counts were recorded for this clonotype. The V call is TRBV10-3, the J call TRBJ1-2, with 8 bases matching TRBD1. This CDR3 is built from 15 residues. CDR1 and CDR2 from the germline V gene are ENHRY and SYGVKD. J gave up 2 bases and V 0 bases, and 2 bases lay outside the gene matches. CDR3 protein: CAISESNRGNYGYTF. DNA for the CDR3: TGTGCCATCAGTGAGTCCAACAGGGGGAACTATGGCTACACCTTC.

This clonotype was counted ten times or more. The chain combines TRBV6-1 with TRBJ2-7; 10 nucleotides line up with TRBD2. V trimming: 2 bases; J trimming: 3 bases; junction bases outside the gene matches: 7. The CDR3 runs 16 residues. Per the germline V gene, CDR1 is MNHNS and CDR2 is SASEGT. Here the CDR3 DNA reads TGTGCCAGCAGTGAACCTCACATAGCGGGAGGCTACGAGCAGTACTTC. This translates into CASSEPHIAGGYEQYF.

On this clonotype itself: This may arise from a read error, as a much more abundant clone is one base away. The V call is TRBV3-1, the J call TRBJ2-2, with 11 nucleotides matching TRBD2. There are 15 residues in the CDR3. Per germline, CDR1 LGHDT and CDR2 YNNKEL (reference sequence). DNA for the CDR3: TGTGCCACCAGCCCCAGACTAGCGGGGACCGGGGAGCTGTTTTTT. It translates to CATSPRLAGTGELFF.

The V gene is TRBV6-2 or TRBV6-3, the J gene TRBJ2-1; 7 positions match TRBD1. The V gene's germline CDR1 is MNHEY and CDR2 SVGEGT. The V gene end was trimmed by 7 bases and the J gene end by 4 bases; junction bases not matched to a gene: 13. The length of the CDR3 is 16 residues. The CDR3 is CASTPFFQGEYNEQFF. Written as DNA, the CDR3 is TGTGCCAGCACCCCCTTCTTCCAGGGGGAATACAATGAGCAGTTCTTC.

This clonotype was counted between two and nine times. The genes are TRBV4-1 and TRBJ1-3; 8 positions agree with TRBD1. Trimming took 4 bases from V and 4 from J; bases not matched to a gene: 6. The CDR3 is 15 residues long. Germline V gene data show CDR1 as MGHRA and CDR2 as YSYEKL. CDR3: CASSPWTGSGNTIYF. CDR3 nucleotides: TGCGCCAGCAGCCCCTGGACAGGGTCAGGAAACACCATATATTTT.

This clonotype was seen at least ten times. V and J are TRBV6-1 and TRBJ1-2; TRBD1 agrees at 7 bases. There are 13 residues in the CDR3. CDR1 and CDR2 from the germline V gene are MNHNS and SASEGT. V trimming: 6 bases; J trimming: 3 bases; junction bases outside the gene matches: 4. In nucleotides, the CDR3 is TGTGCCAGCAGCCCAGGACAGGACTATGGCTACACCTTC. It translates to CASSPGQDYGYTF.

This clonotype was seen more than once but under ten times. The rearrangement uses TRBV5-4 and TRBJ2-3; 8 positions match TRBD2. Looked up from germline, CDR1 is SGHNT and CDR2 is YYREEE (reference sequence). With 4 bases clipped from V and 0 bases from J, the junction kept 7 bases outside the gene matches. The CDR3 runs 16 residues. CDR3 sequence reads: CASSLTSGTSTDTQYF. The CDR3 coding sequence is TGTGCCAGCAGCCTAACTAGCGGAACTAGCACAGATACGCAGTATTTT.

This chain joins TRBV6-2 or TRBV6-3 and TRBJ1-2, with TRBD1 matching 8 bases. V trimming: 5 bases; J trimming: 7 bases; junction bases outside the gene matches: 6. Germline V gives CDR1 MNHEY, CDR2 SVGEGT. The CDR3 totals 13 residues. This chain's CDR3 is CASSRQGQGGYTF. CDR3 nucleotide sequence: TGTGCCAGCAGTCGACAGGGGCAAGGTGGCTACACCTTC.

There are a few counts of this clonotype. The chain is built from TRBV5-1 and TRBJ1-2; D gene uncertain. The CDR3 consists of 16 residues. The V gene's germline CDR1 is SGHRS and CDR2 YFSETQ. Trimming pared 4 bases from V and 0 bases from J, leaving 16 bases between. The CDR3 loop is CASSPLLARTNYGYTF. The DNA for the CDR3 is TGCGCCAGCAGCCCTCTTTTGGCGAGGACTAACTATGGCTACACCTTC.

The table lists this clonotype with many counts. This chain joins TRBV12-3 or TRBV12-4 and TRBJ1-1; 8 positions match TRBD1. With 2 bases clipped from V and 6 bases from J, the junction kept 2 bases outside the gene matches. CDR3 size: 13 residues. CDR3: CASSLQGAAEAFF. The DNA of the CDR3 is TGTGCCAGCAGTTTACAGGGGGCTGCTGAAGCTTTCTTT.

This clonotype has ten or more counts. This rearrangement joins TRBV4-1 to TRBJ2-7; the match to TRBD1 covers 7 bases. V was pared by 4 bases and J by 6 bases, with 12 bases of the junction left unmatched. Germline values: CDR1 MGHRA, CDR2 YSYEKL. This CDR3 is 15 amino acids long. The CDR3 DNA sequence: TGCGCCAGCAGCCTCGTCACCTTACAGGGGTTCGAGCAGTACTTC. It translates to CASSLVTLQGFEQYF.

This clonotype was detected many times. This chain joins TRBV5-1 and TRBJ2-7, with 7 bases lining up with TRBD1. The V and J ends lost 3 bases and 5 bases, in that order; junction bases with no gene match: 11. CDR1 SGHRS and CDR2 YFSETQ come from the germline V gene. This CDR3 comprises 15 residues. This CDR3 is CASSSSLTGWDEQYF. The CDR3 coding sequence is TGCGCCAGCAGCTCTAGTTTGACAGGGTGGGACGAGCAGTACTTC.

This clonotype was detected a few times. This chain's CDR3 is CASSSPARLGDSYNEQFF. DNA of the CDR3: TGTGCCAGCAGTTCCCCCGCCCGACTGGGAGACTCCTACAATGAGCAGTTCTTC. The genes are TRBV27 and TRBJ2-1, with D maybe TRBD2 (5 bases). The V and J ends lost 4 bases and 0 bases respectively, with 19 bases between them. Germline V lookup: CDR1 MNHEY, CDR2 SMNVEV (reference sequence). The CDR3 totals 18 residues.

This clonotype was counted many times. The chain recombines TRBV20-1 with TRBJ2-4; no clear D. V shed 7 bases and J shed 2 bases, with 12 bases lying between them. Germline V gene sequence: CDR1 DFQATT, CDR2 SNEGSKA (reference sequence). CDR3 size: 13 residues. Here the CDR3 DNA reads TGCAGTGTACTACATCCAACCAAAAACATTCAGTACTTC. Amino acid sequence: CSVLHPTKNIQYF.

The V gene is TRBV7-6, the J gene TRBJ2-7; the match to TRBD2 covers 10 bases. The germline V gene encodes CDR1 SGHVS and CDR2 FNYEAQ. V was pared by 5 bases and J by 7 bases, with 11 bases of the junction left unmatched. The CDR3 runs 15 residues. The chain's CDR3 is CASSPTSGRVGEQYF. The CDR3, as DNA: TGTGCCAGCAGCCCCACCAGCGGGAGGGTCGGGGAGCAGTACTTC.

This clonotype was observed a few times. The CDR3 bases are TGTGCCAGCTCACCCGGGGCCGGCACTGAAGCTTTCTTT. Amino acid sequence: CASSPGAGTEAFF. The chain links TRBV18 to TRBJ1-1; tentative D call: TRBD1 (5 bases). V was trimmed by 3 bases and J by 4 bases, leaving 9 bases between them. This CDR3 is built from 13 residues. Germline assignment: CDR1 KGHSH and CDR2 LQKENI.

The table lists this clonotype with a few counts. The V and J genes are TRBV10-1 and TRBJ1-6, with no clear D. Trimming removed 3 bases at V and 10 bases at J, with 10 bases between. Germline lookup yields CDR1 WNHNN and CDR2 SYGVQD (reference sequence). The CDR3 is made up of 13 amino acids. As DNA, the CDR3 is TGCGCCAGCAGTGACCACAATAGATCACCCCTCCACTTT. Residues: CASSDHNRSPLHF.